This TCR beta chain was captured by sequencing in a study of blood T cell repertoires in COVID-19. This CDR3 comprises 16 residues. The J segment lost 9 bases and the V segment lost 5 bases, leaving 16 bases of the junction unmatched. Per germline, CDR1 GTSNPN and CDR2 SVGIG (reference sequence). The assay was immunoSEQ multiplex PCR, and TCRdb's table has in-frame clones only and misses some. The sample lists around 50,000 clones, about nine tenths occurring once. The receptor comes from a human donor in a cohort sampled during active COVID-19. This chain uses TRBV30 with TRBJ2-1, with 10 bases identical to TRBD2. The source material was peripheral blood. Here the CDR3 reads CAWDGIASGSSVEQFF. In nucleotides, the CDR3 is TGTGCCTGGGACGGGATTGCTAGCGGGAGTAGCGTTGAGCAGTTCTTC.